These 4 T cell receptor beta chains were all obtained from the same sample, sequenced in a study of CD4+ T cells in melanoma. TCRdb keeps only in-frame clones here, not all; method: immunoSEQ multiplex PCR. Of around 6,600 clones listed, about three fifths are singletons. Sequenced: cells from a culture (not recorded whether cultured in vitro). These receptors were taken from a human donor with melanoma.

This clone was seen a handful of times. CDR3 coding DNA: TGTGCCAGCAGCTTCCAGGTGGGCCTCTCTGGGGCCAACGTCCTGACTTTC. Its protein is CASSFQVGLSGANVLTF. J is TRBJ2-6 and V is TRBV5-5; no reliable D call. CDR1 SGHKS and CDR2 YYEKEE come from the germline V gene (reference sequence). V lost 2 bases, J lost 0 bases, and 12 bases lay in between. This CDR3 has 17 residues. The full variable domain, completed using reference TRBV5-5 and TRBJ2-6, is DAGVTQSPTHLIKTRGQQVTLRCSPISGHKSVSWYQQVLGQGPQFIFQYYEKEERGRGNFPDRFSARQFPNYSSELNVNALLLGDSALYLCASSFQVGLSGANVLTFGAGSRLTVL.

The chain links TRBV11-2 to TRBJ2-2; D gene unclear. This CDR3 is 13 amino acids long. Germline lookup yields CDR1 SGHAT and CDR2 FQNNGV. The V end was cut by 2 bases, the J end by 4 bases, with 5 bases between. CDR3 residues: CASSLQGTGELFF. Here the CDR3 DNA reads TGTGCCAGCAGCTTACAAGGCACCGGGGAGCTGTTTTTT.

The J gene is TRBJ1-3, the V gene TRBV9; 10 nucleotides match TRBD1. J was trimmed by 0 bases and V by 0 bases; bases with no gene match: 6. The germline V gene has CDR1 SGDLS and CDR2 YYNGEE. This CDR3 has 18 amino acids. CDR3 sequence (DNA): TGTGCCAGCAGCGTAGCTACGACAGGGGGCTTCTCTGGAAACACCATATATTTT. Its protein product is CASSVATTGGFSGNTIYF.

The chain carries TRBV7-8 and TRBJ1-1, with 8 positions matching TRBD1. V lost 0 bases to trimming and J lost 7 bases; unmatched junction nucleotides: 4. The CDR3 loop spans 14 amino acids. The germline V gene encodes CDR1 SGHVS and CDR2 FQNEAQ. DNA of the CDR3: TGTGCCAGCAGCTTAGCGGGGGGACAGGTTGAAGCTTTCTTT. Translation gives CASSLAGGQVEAFF.